The clone carrying this T cell receptor beta chain was counted a few times. Its specificity is not known. Germline CDR1 reads SGHRS; CDR2 reads YFSETQ. V lost 4 bases to trimming and J lost 1 base, with 15 bases between them. The CDR3 length is 16 residues. This sample stems from a study of CD8 T cells in ankylosing spondylitis. Broader study findings: Significantly higher representation of disease-linked clones was reported for matched ankylosing spondylitis synovial fluid. Earlier work had already found some motif variants in reactive arthritis synovial fluid and blood. A motif in TCR beta, a set of about eight highly homologous variants, appeared characteristic of ankylosing spondylitis blood.

Each CDR3 protein gets one entry after TCRdb re-called the 5' RACE reads with MiXCR. The sample has about 170,000 distinct CDR3 sequences; 15% to 20% are singletons. The TCR sequence derives from a male donor with ankylosing spondylitis or in good health (not recorded which). Sequencing was done on a sample of blood, either unsorted or a sorted T cell fraction (not recorded which). The chain combines TRBV5-1 with TRBJ1-5; D perhaps matches TRBD1 (5 bases). The CDR3 loop is CASSTLQGRSNQPQHF. The CDR3 DNA sequence: TGCGCCAGCAGCACACTCCAGGGAAGGAGCAATCAGCCCCAGCATTTT.